Below, 27 T cell receptor beta chains from the same sample are listed, as sequenced in a study of naive and memory T cell subsets. The beta constant-region primer was an equimolar mix of two oligonucleotides covering TRBC1 and TRBC2. TCRdb reanalysed the UMI-ligation and nested PCR reads using MiXCR and keeps one entry per CDR3 protein. This table has 150,000 or so distinct CDR3 sequences, around 15% appearing once. Sequencing input: naive CD4+ T cells from blood. The receptor source for this set is a human donor in good health.

This clonotype showed up just a few times. This sequence joins TRBV5-4 and TRBJ1-6; D ambiguous. The CDR3 spans 15 residues. Germline CDR1 is SGHNT and CDR2 is YYREEE (reference sequence). The germline V and J ends were trimmed by 3 bases and 5 bases, with 12 bases remaining between them. The CDR3 region is CASSWYGLDNSPLHF. DNA for the CDR3: TGTGCCAGCAGCTGGTATGGACTAGATAATTCACCCCTCCACTTT.

In its sample, this clonotype was seen a few times. This chain uses TRBV20-1 with TRBJ1-1; D is uncertain. From germline, CDR1 is DFQATT and CDR2 SNEGSKA (reference sequence). The CDR3 totals 12 residues. V was clipped by 5 bases and J by 0 bases, with 7 bases between them. CDR3 DNA: TGCAGTGCTCCGGATTTGAACACTGAAGCTTTCTTT. It yields the protein CSAPDLNTEAFF.

This clonotype was seen a few times. The rearrangement uses TRBV20-1 and TRBJ2-7; TRBD1 agrees at 7 bases. The germline gives CDR1 DFQATT, CDR2 SNEGSKA (reference sequence). Unmatched junction bases numbered 2, after V lost 6 bases and J lost 0 bases. CDR3 length equals 12 residues. The CDR3 DNA reads as TGCAGTGCGACAGGGAGCTCCTACGAGCAGTACTTC. The encoded protein is CSATGSSYEQYF.

V and J are TRBV7-9 and TRBJ1-4, with TRBD1 as a possible D gene (5 bases). Germline loops: CDR1 SEHNR, CDR2 FQNEAQ (reference sequence). The germline V and J ends were trimmed by 8 bases and 8 bases, with 15 bases remaining between them. This CDR3 region has 13 residues. CDR3: CASRQGVDEKLFF. The CDR3 nucleotides are TGTGCCAGCCGCCAAGGGGTAGACGAAAAACTGTTTTTT.

This clonotype was counted only a few times. This chain connects TRBV9 to TRBJ1-1; D gene uncertain. V was pared by 0 bases and J by 0 bases, with 6 bases between. The CDR3 is made up of 14 amino acids. Germline V gene lookup returns CDR1 SGDLS and CDR2 YYNGEE. CDR3 sequence reads: CASSVEHMNTEAFF. In nucleotides, the CDR3 is TGTGCCAGCAGCGTAGAACACATGAACACTGAAGCTTTCTTT.

The gene calls are TRBV15 and TRBJ1-5; TRBD1 aligns across 7 bases. The CDR3 runs 16 residues. The junction had 5 bases not matched to a gene; V was cut back by 3 bases and J by 0 bases. Looked up from germline, CDR1 is LNHNV and CDR2 is YYDKDF (reference sequence). This chain's CDR3 is CATSSAQGYSNQPQHF. As DNA, the CDR3 is TGTGCCACCAGCAGCGCACAGGGGTATAGCAATCAGCCCCAGCATTTT. The full variable domain, in which reference TRBV15 and TRBJ1-5 provide the parts outside the CDR3, is DAMVIQNPRYQVTQFGKPVTLSCSQTLNHNVMYWYQQKSSQAPKLLFHYYDKDFNNEADTPDNFQSRRPNTSFCFLDIRSPGLGDTAMYLCATSSAQGYSNQPQHFGDGTRLSIL.

The V call is TRBV10-3, the J call TRBJ2-2, with TRBD2 as a possible D gene (7 bases). The CDR3 consists of 17 residues. The germline CDR1 and CDR2 sequences are ENHRY and SYGVKD. The V and J ends lost 0 bases and 0 bases respectively, with 11 bases between them. The CDR3 is CAISESGEGANTGELFF. CDR3 DNA: TGTGCCATCAGTGAGTCAGGGGAGGGGGCGAACACCGGGGAGCTGTTTTTT.

The rearrangement links TRBV2 to TRBJ1-2; D is unresolved. Looked up from germline, CDR1 is SNHLY and CDR2 is FYNNEI. V was pared by 2 bases and J by 4 bases, with 11 bases between. This CDR3 region has 14 residues. Written as DNA, the CDR3 is TGTGCCAGCAGTGAATATAGTCCCGTCTATGGCTACACCTTC. Encoded protein: CASSEYSPVYGYTF.

This clonotype was counted between two and nine times. The V call is TRBV20-1, the J call TRBJ2-1; a possible D gene is TRBD1 (5 bases). Trimming took 3 bases from V and 0 from J, leaving 9 bases between them. This CDR3 has 14 residues. Germline values: CDR1 DFQATT, CDR2 SNEGSKA (reference sequence). The CDR3 bases are TGCAGTGCTAGTGGGCAGGGCTCCTACAATGAGCAGTTCTTC. Translation: CSASGQGSYNEQFF.

This clonotype has just a few counts. CDR3 coding DNA: TGTGCCAGCAGCCGGCCTCCGAACTCTGGAAACACCATATATTTT. Translating it yields CASSRPPNSGNTIYF. The chain couples TRBV12-3 or TRBV12-4 to TRBJ1-3; D gene uncertain. The V end lost 6 bases, the J end lost 0 bases, and 12 bases lay between the germline ends. This CDR3 has 15 residues.

V gene TRBV29-1 combines with J gene TRBJ2-7; D is perhaps TRBD1 (5 bases). The CDR3 extends over 12 amino acids. Trimming cost V 6 bases and J 3 bases, with 12 bases left between them. Germline CDR1 is SQVTM and CDR2 is ANQGSEA. In DNA form, the CDR3 reads TGCAGCGTAGACAGTAGCAGCTACGAGCAGTACTTC. Translated, it gives CSVDSSSYEQYF.

This clonotype came up many times. The V call is TRBV28, the J call TRBJ1-4; unclear D gene. This CDR3 is 14 amino acids long. Trimming left V 5 bases short and J 14 bases short, with 21 bases between. Germline CDR1 reads MDHEN; CDR2 reads SYDVKM. CDR3 loop: CASSQLLWKGELFF. In nucleotides, the CDR3 is TGTGCCAGCAGTCAACTGCTCTGGAAGGGTGAGCTGTTTTTT.

V gene TRBV20-1 combines with J gene TRBJ2-3, with 7 nucleotides matching TRBD1. Trimming took 6 bases from V and 0 from J; bases not matched to a gene: 12. This CDR3 spans 16 amino acids. CDR1 and CDR2 (germline): DFQATT, SNEGSKA (reference sequence). The CDR3 nucleotides read TGCAGTGCCAAAAACCCCGGGACAGCTAGCACAGATACGCAGTATTTT. Protein: CSAKNPGTASTDTQYF.

This clonotype was recorded at least ten times. The genes are TRBV28 and TRBJ2-1; TRBD2 matches at 11 bases. CDR3 length equals 16 residues. Unmatched junction bases numbered 3, after V lost 4 bases and J lost 1 base. Germline assignment: CDR1 MDHEN and CDR2 SYDVKM. Written as DNA, the CDR3 is TGTGCCAGCAGTTCTGGACTAGCGGGTTCCTACAATGAGCAGTTCTTC. The encoded protein is CASSSGLAGSYNEQFF. The complete variable domain, with remaining parts taken from reference TRBV28 and TRBJ2-1, reads DVKVTQSSRYLVKRTGEKVFLECVQDMDHENMFWYRQDPGLGLRLIYFSYDVKMKEKGDIPEGYSVSREKKERFSLILESASTNQTSMYLCASSSGLAGSYNEQFFGPGTRLTVL.

This sequence joins TRBV7-8 and TRBJ1-5; TRBD1 matches 7 bases. Germline values: CDR1 SGHVS, CDR2 FQNEAQ. V was pared by 3 bases and J by 3 bases, with 2 bases of the junction left unmatched. CDR3 size: 14 residues. In DNA, the CDR3 is TGTGCCAGCAGCTTGACAGGGAACAATCAGCCCCAGCATTTT. It encodes CASSLTGNNQPQHF.

The chain recombines TRBV5-1 with TRBJ2-2, with D possibly being TRBD1 (6 bases). Germline CDR1 reads SGHRS; CDR2 reads YFSETQ. Trimming cost V 7 bases and J 2 bases, with 15 bases left between them. The CDR3 has 15 residues. The CDR3 coding sequence is TGCGCCAGCTCCGATGGGGGCCCAAACACCGGGGAGCTGTTTTTT. It encodes CASSDGGPNTGELFF.

This clonotype occurred many times. V and J are TRBV3-1 and TRBJ1-1; 7 bases align to TRBD1. Per the germline V gene, CDR1 is LGHDT and CDR2 is YNNKEL (reference sequence). Trimming removed 4 bases from V and 4 bases from J; junction bases left unmatched: 6. This CDR3 region has 14 residues. The CDR3 here is CASSPWDRTTEAFF. CDR3 coding DNA: TGTGCCAGCAGCCCCTGGGACAGAACCACTGAAGCTTTCTTT.

This clonotype turned up a few times. The genes are TRBV20-1 and TRBJ2-7; TRBD1 agrees at 7 bases. CDR1 is DFQATT and CDR2 is SNEGSKA in the germline V gene (reference sequence). The CDR3 has 16 amino acids. Germline trimming cut 0 bases from V and 3 bases from J; bases unmatched to any gene: 11. Written as DNA, the CDR3 is TGCAGTGCTAGAGATCCCCGGACAGGTTTCAGCTACGAGCAGTACTTC. Translation: CSARDPRTGFSYEQYF.

This clonotype turned up a few times. V and J are TRBV20-1 and TRBJ2-1, with TRBD2 identical over 11 bases. The CDR3 runs to 15 residues. Germline V lookup: CDR1 DFQATT, CDR2 SNEGSKA (reference sequence). V shed 2 bases and J 10 bases; nucleotides not matched to a gene: 10. The CDR3: CSARKSSGRADEQFF. The DNA for the CDR3 is TGCAGTGCTAGAAAAAGTAGCGGGAGGGCAGACGAGCAGTTCTTC.

This chain links TRBV3-1 with TRBJ2-2; D ambiguous. Trimming cost V 2 bases and J 2 bases, with 9 bases left between them. CDR3 length equals 15 residues. CDR1 and CDR2 (germline): LGHDT, YNNKEL (reference sequence). CDR3 sequence reads: CASSQYYLNTGELFF. The CDR3 nucleotides are TGTGCCAGCAGCCAATATTACCTAAACACCGGGGAGCTGTTTTTT.

This clonotype was detected only a few times. The gene calls are TRBV12-3 or TRBV12-4 and TRBJ2-3, with TRBD2 identical over 9 bases. V shed 3 bases and J 6 bases; nucleotides not matched to a gene: 7. The CDR3 runs 15 residues. CDR3 sequence reads: CASSFGASGTDTQYF. In DNA, the CDR3 is TGTGCCAGCAGTTTCGGAGCTAGCGGGACGGATACGCAGTATTTT.

V is TRBV20-1 and J is TRBJ1-2; 7 nucleotides match TRBD1. CDR3 length: 14 amino acids. The germline V gene has CDR1 DFQATT and CDR2 SNEGSKA (reference sequence). The ends lost 6 bases at V and 1 base at J; junction bases unmatched: 8. The CDR3 loop is CSARGRGGNYGYTF. CDR3 DNA sequence: TGCAGTGCCAGGGGGAGAGGGGGTAACTATGGCTACACCTTC.

Regarding this clonotype: The junction shows a germline mismatch at one end, possibly a read error. The V call is TRBV11-3, the J call TRBJ2-2, with D possibly matching TRBD2 (5 bases). The CDR3 sequence is 14 residues long. The germline CDR1 and CDR2 sequences are SGHNT and YENEEA. The chain's CDR3 is CASSYDGNTGVLFF. CDR3 in DNA: TGTGCCAGCAGCTACGACGGTAACACCGGGGTGCTGTTTTTT.

The rearrangement uses TRBV10-3 and TRBJ2-5; D is uncertain. The CDR3 runs to 17 residues. Germline CDR1 ENHRY, CDR2 SYGVKD. V was trimmed by 6 bases and J by 1 base, leaving 21 bases between them. CDR3 sequence: CAISVGRKFTSQETQYF. The CDR3 bases are TGTGCCATCAGCGTCGGCCGGAAATTCACTTCCCAAGAGACCCAGTACTTC.

The table lists this clonotype with a few counts. The J gene is TRBJ1-5, the V gene TRBV30; D may be TRBD1 (6 bases). With 2 bases removed from V and 6 bases from J, the gap between germline ends came to 14 bases. The CDR3 length is 14 residues. Germline loops: CDR1 GTSNPN, CDR2 SVGIG (reference sequence). The CDR3 sequence is CAWSRRGAGQPQHF. The DNA for the CDR3 is TGTGCCTGGAGTCGCCGGGGGGCTGGTCAGCCCCAGCATTTT.

This clonotype was detected only a few times. V usage is TRBV4-2 and J usage is TRBJ1-4; possible D gene TRBD1, 6 bases. Between the trimmed V and J ends, which lost 4 bases and 0 bases, there was a span of 21 bases. Per the germline V gene, CDR1 is LGHNA and CDR2 is YNFKEQ. This CDR3 is built from 19 residues. CDR3: CASSLEGWGGPSTNEKLFF. The DNA for the CDR3 is TGTGCCAGCAGCCTGGAGGGGTGGGGGGGGCCGTCAACTAATGAAAAACTGTTTTTT.

This sequence joins TRBV14 and TRBJ2-1; D ambiguous. CDR1 SGHDN and CDR2 FVKESK come from the germline V gene. The germline V and J ends were trimmed by 4 bases and 9 bases, with 19 bases remaining between them. The CDR3 runs to 15 residues. DNA for the CDR3: TGTGCCAGCAGCCGCCGAAATCCAGATCTCGGTGAGCAGTTCTTC. Translating it yields CASSRRNPDLGEQFF. Looking up the rest from reference TRBV14 and TRBJ2-1 gives the full variable domain: EAGVTQFPSHSVIEKGQTVTLRCDPISGHDNLYWYRRVMGKEIKFLLHFVKESKQDESGMPNNRFLAERTGGTYSTLKVQPAELEDSGVYFCASSRRNPDLGEQFFGPGTRLTVL.